The 7 T cell receptor beta chains below all came from one sample that was sequenced in a study of cytomegalovirus exposure and HLA in healthy donors. The PCR was carried out with 60 Vbeta primers and 13 Jbeta primers. Some clones are missing from TCRdb's copy, which holds only in-frame ones; the method was immunoSEQ multiplex PCR. The sample includes 150,000 to 200,000 clones, about four fifths of them seen just once. The sequenced sample consisted of PBMCs. These receptors all come from a woman aged 25 to 39 in good health and CMV-seronegative.

This chain links TRBV6-5 with TRBJ1-5; D uncertain. Germline CDR1 MNHEY, CDR2 SVGAGI. The CDR3 loop spans 13 amino acids. V was pared by 6 bases and J by 3 bases, with 9 bases between. CDR3 sequence (DNA): TGTGCCAGCAGCCCCGGGAACAATCAGCCCCAGCATTTT. Its translation is CASSPGNNQPQHF.

The chain is built from TRBV28 and TRBJ2-5; 9 positions agree with TRBD2. Germline loops: CDR1 MDHEN, CDR2 SYDVKM. The CDR3 covers 16 residues. Germline trimming cut 4 bases from V and 3 bases from J; bases unmatched to any gene: 9. CDR3 loop: CASSSLAGGLEETQYF. The CDR3 coding sequence is TGTGCCAGCAGTTCCCTGGCGGGGGGGCTGGAAGAGACCCAGTACTTC. Using reference TRBV28 and TRBJ2-5 for the parts outside the CDR3, the full variable domain is DVKVTQSSRYLVKRTGEKVFLECVQDMDHENMFWYRQDPGLGLRLIYFSYDVKMKEKGDIPEGYSVSREKKERFSLILESASTNQTSMYLCASSSLAGGLEETQYFGPGTRLLVL.

The J gene is TRBJ1-1, the V gene TRBV28; D call uncertain. The CDR3 is 15 residues long. Trimming removed 3 bases at V and 2 bases at J, with 13 bases between. The germline gives CDR1 MDHEN, CDR2 SYDVKM. The CDR3 reads CASSFPGVFNTEAFF. For the CDR3, the DNA is TGTGCCAGCAGTTTTCCCGGGGTTTTCAACACTGAAGCTTTCTTT.

This clone has just a few counts. This rearrangement joins TRBV28 to TRBJ1-2; a weak D match, TRBD1 (5 bases). Germline V gives CDR1 MDHEN, CDR2 SYDVKM. This CDR3 contains 12 residues. Between the trimmed V and J ends, which lost 8 bases and 0 bases, there was a span of 7 bases. The CDR3: CASETANYGYTF. Written as DNA, the CDR3 is TGTGCCAGCGAGACAGCTAACTATGGCTACACCTTC.

The chain couples TRBV5-1 to TRBJ2-3; TRBD2 agrees at 10 bases. In germline, CDR1 is SGHRS, CDR2 YFSETQ. The trim removed 3 bases at V and 6 bases at J, leaving 16 bases unmatched. CDR3 length equals 18 residues. The CDR3: CASSSTGISGGRGDTQYF. The CDR3 DNA sequence: TGCGCCAGCAGCTCGACTGGGATTAGCGGGGGGCGGGGGGATACGCAGTATTTT.

The V gene is TRBV9, the J gene TRBJ1-1; D remains ambiguous. The length of the CDR3 is 13 residues. The V end was cut by 7 bases, the J end by 2 bases, with 12 bases between. Germline loops: CDR1 SGDLS, CDR2 YYNGEE. As DNA, the CDR3 is TGTGCCAGCCCCCCTTGGCAAAACACTGAAGCTTTCTTT. Residues: CASPPWQNTEAFF.

The chain couples TRBV6-5 to TRBJ1-2, with TRBD1 matching over 9 bases. The junction had 1 base not matched to a gene; V was cut back by 4 bases and J by 4 bases. Germline values: CDR1 MNHEY, CDR2 SVGAGI. The CDR3 has 13 residues. CDR3 loop: CASSSGQGYGYTF. The DNA of the CDR3 is TGTGCCAGCAGTTCGGGACAGGGCTATGGCTACACCTTC.